This T cell receptor (beta chain) is from a study of T cells expressing NK-cell markers. Generation of TCR beta cDNA was performed by 5'RACE template switching incorporating UMIs. TCRdb reprocessed the 5' RACE reads and keeps a single row for each CDR3 protein, giving no DNA. Its table records around 100,000 distinct CDR3 sequences. With respect to this clonotype: Its specificity is not known.

The CDR3 runs 13 residues. Germline V gene sequence: CDR1 SQVTM, CDR2 ANQGSEA. Findings and caveats of the study: In several donors, dominant NKG2C+ clonotypes were roughly 1.0-7.5% of CD8+ T cells. These clonotypes also led the CD3+CD56-NKG2C+ fraction in a few donors.

This TCR came from a woman aged 18-69 years in good health. Sequenced: blood T cells: a sorted CD56 or NKG2C T cell subset, CD4+ or CD8+ T cells, or bulk PBMC T cells (not recorded which). The rearrangement joins TRBV29-1 to TRBJ1-4. The chain's CDR3 is CSVGGANHEKLFF. The variable domain in full, completed from reference TRBV29-1 and TRBJ1-4, reads SAVISQKPSRDICQRGTSLTIQCQVDSQVTMMFWYRQQPGQSLTLIATANQGSEATYESGFVIDKFPISRPNLTFSTLTVSNMSPEDSSIYLCSVGGANHEKLFFGSGTQLSVL.